Each of the 12 T cell receptor beta chains below was sequenced from the same sample in a study of blood T cells in healthy people across ages. A second PCR of roughly 6 to 12 cycles used a sample-barcoded 5' primer and a J-beta primer mix. One entry per CDR3 protein results from TCRdb running MiXCR on the 5' RACE reads. The sample lists about 640,000 distinct CDR3 sequences; roughly 50% were seen once. Material for sequencing was blood. These receptors all stem from a man aged 55 to 69 in good health.

This clonotype was observed a handful of times. The genes are TRBV5-1 and TRBJ2-5; D unclear. Trimming stripped 0 bases from V and 9 bases from J, with 12 bases between. The V gene's germline CDR1 is SGHRS and CDR2 YFSETQ. This CDR3 has 13 residues. The CDR3: CASSLGAPGPQYF. In nucleotides, the CDR3 is TGCGCCAGCAGCTTGGGGGCCCCTGGACCCCAGTACTTC.

The rearrangement joins TRBV27 to TRBJ2-1; 11 bases match TRBD2. Germline values: CDR1 MNHEY, CDR2 SMNVEV (reference sequence). This CDR3 has 17 amino acids. J was trimmed by 4 bases and V by 5 bases; bases with no gene match: 10. The CDR3: CASSKLAGGWGYNEQFF. CDR3 sequence (DNA): TGTGCCAGCAGTAAGCTAGCGGGGGGCTGGGGTTACAATGAGCAGTTCTTC.

J is TRBJ1-2 and V is TRBV9; no reliable D call. CDR1 and CDR2 from the germline V gene are SGDLS and YYNGEE. The CDR3 covers 13 residues. Trimming shortened V by 3 bases and J by 1 base, and 7 bases separated the two germline ends. The CDR3 coding sequence is TGTGCCAGCAGCGCCTTAAGTAACTATGGCTACACCTTC. As protein: CASSALSNYGYTF.

This clonotype was counted only a few times. This sequence joins TRBV10-3 and TRBJ2-5; 12 bases map to TRBD2. Germline V gives CDR1 ENHRY, CDR2 SYGVKD. Unmatched junction bases numbered 4, after V lost 4 bases and J lost 1 base. The CDR3 is 16 amino acids. This CDR3 is CAISARTSGAQETQYF. In DNA, the CDR3 is TGTGCCATCAGTGCAAGGACTAGCGGGGCCCAAGAGACCCAGTACTTC.

This clonotype was seen more than once but under ten times. The chain employs TRBV4-2 and TRBJ2-5; unclear D gene. Germline assignment: CDR1 LGHNA and CDR2 YNFKEQ. V was pared by 1 base and J by 5 bases, with 11 bases between. The CDR3 has 14 residues. The CDR3 DNA is TGTGCCAGCAGCCAAGGTGCTAGGCTGGAGACCCAGTACTTC. This codes for CASSQGARLETQYF.

The chain links TRBV9 to TRBJ1-2; D perhaps matches TRBD1 (5 bases). The germline gives CDR1 SGDLS, CDR2 YYNGEE. V lost 0 bases, J lost 2 bases, and 5 bases lay in between. The CDR3 is 13 amino acids. Here the CDR3 reads CASSVDRNYGYTF. CDR3 coding DNA: TGTGCCAGCAGCGTAGACAGGAACTATGGCTACACCTTC.

This clonotype was detected only a few times. This chain joins TRBV6-2 or TRBV6-3 and TRBJ2-1; TRBD2 agrees at 8 bases. Germline trimming cut 2 bases from V and 3 bases from J; bases unmatched to any gene: 12. Germline V gene data show CDR1 as MNHEY and CDR2 as SVGEGT. The CDR3 runs 18 residues. The CDR3 nucleotides are TGTGCCAGCAGTTACCCCGTAGTAGCGGGGTTCGTCTACAATGAGCAGTTCTTC. Its translation: CASSYPVVAGFVYNEQFF.

This chain uses TRBV20-1 with TRBJ2-2; D not resolved. Germline CDR1 reads DFQATT; CDR2 reads SNEGSKA (reference sequence). V lost 3 bases and J 0 bases, leaving 8 bases between the germline ends. The CDR3 is 14 residues long. In DNA form, the CDR3 reads TGCAGTGCTAGCATACAACCGAACACCGGGGAGCTGTTTTTT. This gives the protein CSASIQPNTGELFF.

The chain uses TRBV5-1 and TRBJ1-1, with TRBD1 as a possible D gene (6 bases). The CDR3 extends over 15 amino acids. Trimming left V 2 bases short and J 4 bases short, with 15 bases between. CDR1 and CDR2 from the germline V gene are SGHRS and YFSETQ. The CDR3, as DNA: TGCGCCAGCAGCTTTACCGGGGGCGAGGCCACTGAAGCTTTCTTT. This codes for CASSFTGGEATEAFF.

V usage is TRBV3-1 and J usage is TRBJ2-1, with D uncertain. The CDR3 loop spans 16 amino acids. V was cut by 2 bases and J by 0 bases, with 11 bases left in between. Per germline, CDR1 LGHDT and CDR2 YNNKEL (reference sequence). CDR3 in DNA: TGTGCCAGCAGCCAACCCGCCCTCAGCTCCTACAATGAGCAGTTCTTC. Translated, it gives CASSQPALSSYNEQFF.

This sequence joins TRBV3-1 and TRBJ1-4; D unresolved. The germline CDR1 and CDR2 sequences are LGHDT and YNNKEL (reference sequence). The CDR3 has 14 amino acids. Trimming cost V 4 bases and J 8 bases, with 14 bases left between them. The CDR3 reads CASSLRFVGEKLFF. The CDR3 DNA reads TGTGCCAGCAGCCTGAGATTCGTCGGCGAAAAACTGTTTTTT. The whole variable domain, remainder taken from reference TRBV3-1 and TRBJ1-4, is DTAVSQTPKYLVTQMGNDKSIKCEQNLGHDTMYWYKQDSKKFLKIMFSYNNKELIINETVPNRFSPKSPDKAHLNLHINSLELGDSAVYFCASSLRFVGEKLFFGSGTQLSVL.

The chain is built from TRBV4-2 and TRBJ2-2; no reliable D call. The germline V gene has CDR1 LGHNA and CDR2 YNFKEQ. V gave up 0 bases and J gave up 8 bases, with 16 bases separating them. The CDR3 is 16 residues long. The CDR3 bases are TGTGCCAGCAGCCAAGATGACCAGGCCTCCTCAGGGGAGCTGTTTTTT. This translates into CASSQDDQASSGELFF.